Below are 11 T cell receptor beta chains sequenced from a single sample in a study of Tregs in tolerant kidney transplant recipients. Libraries were prepared by immunoSEQ multiplex PCR; TCRdb keeps only in-frame clonotypes and omits some of them. The sample lists about 44,000 clones; about 95% were seen once. No antigen has been identified for these receptors. Sequenced material: Tregs from blood cultured with allogeneic cells. These receptors came from a human donor in good health.

The chain carries TRBV5-6 and TRBJ1-6; no definite D call. CDR3 length: 15 residues. Germline CDR1 SGHDT, CDR2 YYEEEE. The V end lost 3 bases, the J end lost 4 bases, and 11 bases lay between the germline ends. CDR3 nucleotide sequence: TGTGCCAGCAGCTACCGACAAATGTATAATTCACCCCTCCACTTT. Translating gives CASSYRQMYNSPLHF.

CDR3 sequence reads: CASSARVYNTEAFF. The CDR3 region has the DNA TGTGCCAGCAGCGCCCGGGTTTATAACACTGAAGCTTTCTTT. The chain has TRBV9 and TRBJ1-1; D unresolved. V shed 3 bases and J shed 2 bases, with 11 bases lying between them. The CDR3 is made up of 14 amino acids. The germline V gene encodes CDR1 SGDLS and CDR2 YYNGEE.

This clone was picked up one time. The chain couples TRBV29-1 to TRBJ1-1; D may be TRBD1 (5 bases). V lost 6 bases to trimming and J lost 1 base, with 9 bases between them. Germline V gene lookup returns CDR1 SQVTM and CDR2 ANQGSEA. The CDR3 is 12 amino acids. The CDR3 nucleotides read TGCAGCGTAGGGACCCAGAACACTGAAGCTTTCTTT. Protein: CSVGTQNTEAFF.

CDR3 residues: CASSPGQGTLREQYF. CDR3 DNA sequence: TGTGCCAGCTCACCCGGACAGGGGACCCTTCGCGAGCAGTACTTC. This chain joins TRBV18 and TRBJ2-7; 9 bases agree with TRBD1. After removal of 3 bases from V and 6 bases from J, the junction contained 9 bases not matched to a gene. The CDR3 sequence is 15 residues long. Germline CDR1 KGHSH, CDR2 LQKENI.

The CDR3: CASSPLDRGNYGYTF. In nucleotides, the CDR3 is TGCGCCAGCAGCCCCCTGGACAGGGGTAATTATGGCTACACCTTC. The chain has TRBV5-1 and TRBJ1-2; 9 bases are shared with TRBD1. Losses at the gene ends were 4 bases for V and 5 bases for J; bases not matched to a gene: 9. The length of the CDR3 is 15 residues. CDR1 and CDR2 from the germline V gene are SGHRS and YFSETQ. The full variable domain, with the rest looked up from reference TRBV5-1 and TRBJ1-2, is KAGVTQTPRYLIKTRGQQVTLSCSPISGHRSVSWYQQTPGQGLQFLFEYFSETQRNKGNFPGRFSGRQFSNSRSEMNVSTLELGDSALYLCASSPLDRGNYGYTFGSGTRLTVV.

This chain uses TRBV29-1 with TRBJ2-5, with TRBD2 matching over 12 bases. CDR1 and CDR2 from the germline V gene are SQVTM and ANQGSEA. This CDR3 is built from 12 residues. The CDR3, as DNA: TGCGGCGGACTAGCGGGACGAGAGACCCAGTACTTC. Amino acid sequence: CGGLAGRETQYF.

The rearrangement uses TRBV6-5 and TRBJ1-5, with 9 bases that match TRBD1. The CDR3 totals 15 residues. The germline gives CDR1 MNHEY, CDR2 SVGAGI. The V segment lost 4 bases and the J segment 1 base; nucleotides outside the gene matches: 2. Here the CDR3 DNA reads TGTGCCAGCAGTTTTGGGACAGGGAGCAATCAGCCCCAGCATTTT. Protein product: CASSFGTGSNQPQHF.

The chain uses TRBV21-1 and TRBJ1-4. TRBV21-1 is listed as a pseudogene. This CDR3 spans 13 amino acids. DNA for the CDR3: TGTGCCAGGATTTGGGGGGCGAGTGAAAAACTGTTTTTT. Its translation is CARIWGASEKLFF.

The chain uses TRBV5-1 and TRBJ2-1; 8 bases map to TRBD1. CDR1 and CDR2 from the germline V gene are SGHRS and YFSETQ. V shed 4 bases, J shed 10 bases, and the junction held 7 bases outside the gene matches. The CDR3 runs 13 residues. In DNA, the CDR3 is TGCGCCAGCAGCCCCGGACAGGGAAAAGAGCAGTTCTTC. This encodes CASSPGQGKEQFF.

The CDR3 DNA follows: TGTGCCAGTAGTATATTATGGGGTACTGAAGCTTTCTTT. Residues: CASSILWGTEAFF. The chain recombines TRBV19 with TRBJ1-1; D is ambiguous. The length of the CDR3 is 13 residues. V was shortened by 2 bases and J by 5 bases, with 9 bases between the two germline ends. Germline CDR1 and CDR2: LNHDA and SQIVND (reference sequence). The whole variable domain, remainder taken from reference TRBV19 and TRBJ1-1, is DGGITQSPKYLFRKEGQNVTLSCEQNLNHDAMYWYRQDPGQGLRLIYYSQIVNDFQKGDIAEGYSVSREKKESFPLTVTSAQKNPTAFYLCASSILWGTEAFFGQGTRLTVV.

The chain joins TRBV7-9 to TRBJ2-2, with TRBD2 matching 8 bases. CDR3 length: 13 amino acids. CDR1 is SEHNR, CDR2 FQNEAQ, per germline (reference sequence). The V and J ends lost 5 bases and 7 bases, in that order; junction bases with no gene match: 3. The CDR3 DNA reads TGTGCCAGCAGCCTTGCGGGGGGCGGGGAGCTGTTTTTT. This gives the protein CASSLAGGGELFF.